The sequence of this T cell receptor (beta chain) was determined in a study of T cells in Graves' hyperthyroidism and ophthalmopathy. General study points: Clonotypes that were expanded in thyroid above 0.001 mostly appeared in blood too.

V shed 4 bases and J shed 7 bases, with 19 bases lying between them. The CDR3 has 15 residues. CDR1 is MDHEN and CDR2 is SYDVKM in the germline V gene. This clonotype was seen ten or more times. Its antigen is not identified. TCR beta CDR3 sequences were amplified from RNA transcripts. Initially, a first-round RT-PCR of the TCR CDR3 employed the HTBI primer set. TCRdb ran MiXCR on the multiplex PCR reads and lists one entry per CDR3 protein. The sample records roughly 290,000 distinct CDR3 sequences, roughly 13% being singletons. The receptor comes from a woman in her thirties or forties with Graves' hyperthyroidism. Sequencing used blood. The chain links TRBV28 to TRBJ1-1, with D possibly matching TRBD1 (6 bases). The CDR3 is CASSSGADQFGEAFF. The CDR3 nucleotides read TGTGCCAGCAGTTCGGGGGCAGACCAATTTGGTGAAGCTTTCTTT.